Presented here are 13 T cell receptor beta chains from one specimen sequenced in a study of T cells in Graves' hyperthyroidism and ophthalmopathy. Amplified regions were TCR beta CDR3 sequences from RNA transcripts. A set of HTBI primers served as the primers for a first-round RT-PCR of the TCR CDR3. TCRdb reprocessed the multiplex PCR reads via MiXCR and lists one record per CDR3 protein. The sample records 450,000 to 650,000 distinct CDR3 sequences, 13% to 15% being singletons. The material sequenced was blood. The source is a woman between 18 and 30 years old with Graves' ophthalmopathy.

The gene calls are TRBV20-1 and TRBJ1-5, with D maybe TRBD1 (5 bases). The length of the CDR3 is 15 residues. The V and J ends lost 0 bases and 0 bases respectively, with 9 bases between them. Germline CDR1 DFQATT, CDR2 SNEGSKA (reference sequence). The CDR3: CSARDRVDSNQPQHF. In DNA form, the CDR3 reads TGCAGTGCTAGAGACAGGGTCGATAGCAATCAGCCCCAGCATTTT.

The V call is TRBV7-9, the J call TRBJ2-2; D is possibly TRBD1 or TRBD2 (5 bases each). The CDR3 is 14 amino acids. V lost 5 bases to trimming and J lost 5 bases, with 12 bases between them. Looked up from germline, CDR1 is SEHNR and CDR2 is FQNEAQ (reference sequence). Here the CDR3 reads CASSRRWGTGELFF. The CDR3 DNA reads as TGTGCCAGCAGCCGTCGGTGGGGGACCGGGGAGCTGTTTTTT. The complete variable domain, with remaining parts taken from reference TRBV7-9 and TRBJ2-2, reads DTGVSQNPRHKITKRGQNVTFRCDPISEHNRLYWYRQTLGQGPEFLTYFQNEAQLEKSRLLSDRFSAERPKGSFSTLEIQRTEQGDSAMYLCASSRRWGTGELFFGEGSRLTVL.

This clonotype was detected many times. The chain recombines TRBV10-3 with TRBJ2-7; tentatively, D is TRBD2 (6 bases). The CDR3 loop spans 18 amino acids. Germline V lookup: CDR1 ENHRY, CDR2 SYGVKD. V was trimmed by 0 bases and J by 3 bases, leaving 21 bases between them. In DNA form, the CDR3 reads TGTGCCATCAGTGAGTCGACCTTATGGAGGGACTTACTCTACGAGCAGTACTTC. The encoded protein is CAISESTLWRDLLYEQYF.

This clonotype was counted many times. The CDR3: CASSPRQGGEQYF. The CDR3 nucleotides are TGTGCCAGCAGCCCCAGACAGGGTGGCGAGCAGTACTTC. The rearrangement uses TRBV7-6 and TRBJ2-7, with TRBD1 matching over 7 bases. The CDR3 consists of 13 residues. V trimming: 5 bases; J trimming: 6 bases; junction bases outside the gene matches: 7. Germline V gene data show CDR1 as SGHVS and CDR2 as FNYEAQ.

This clonotype occurred many times. The chain has TRBV27 and TRBJ2-7, with 7 positions matching TRBD2. Germline V gene lookup returns CDR1 MNHEY and CDR2 SMNVEV (reference sequence). This CDR3 is 14 amino acids long. V gave up 2 bases and J gave up 2 bases; unmatched junction bases: 3. This CDR3 is CASSLTSVAYEQYF. The CDR3 region has the DNA TGTGCCAGCAGTTTAACTAGCGTTGCCTACGAGCAGTACTTC.

The sample holds many counts of this clonotype. J is TRBJ2-3 and V is TRBV6-2 or TRBV6-3, with TRBD2 matching over 9 bases. Trimming removed 0 bases from V and 5 bases from J; junction bases left unmatched: 6. CDR3 length: 16 amino acids. CDR1 and CDR2 (germline): MNHEY, SVGEGT. The CDR3: CASSYSLAGVEDTQYF. As DNA, the CDR3 is TGTGCCAGCAGTTACTCGTTAGCGGGAGTGGAAGATACGCAGTATTTT.

With regard to this clonotype: A single base separates this from a much larger clone, so it may be a read error. The chain employs TRBV29-1 and TRBJ2-1, with 8 positions matching TRBD2. The CDR3 is made up of 16 amino acids. V shed 0 bases and J 9 bases; nucleotides not matched to a gene: 13. The germline gives CDR1 SQVTM, CDR2 ANQGSEA. The CDR3 region has the DNA TGCAGCGTTGAAGATCGTGAGTGGACTAGCCGTATTGAGCAGTTCTTC. Translation gives CSVEDREWTSRIEQFF.

This chain links TRBV27 with TRBJ2-2; TRBD2 aligns across 8 bases. V shed 10 bases and J 1 base; nucleotides not matched to a gene: 14. This CDR3 has 17 amino acids. Germline assignment: CDR1 MNHEY and CDR2 SMNVEV (reference sequence). The CDR3 bases are TGTGCCATCCAGTTTCGGCCTAGCGGGCAGAACACCGGGGAGCTGTTTTTT. This gives the protein CAIQFRPSGQNTGELFF.

The gene calls are TRBV28 and TRBJ1-2, with 7 positions matching TRBD1. Trimming cost V 2 bases and J 0 bases; bases outside gene matches: 9. There are 17 residues in the CDR3. Germline CDR1 reads MDHEN; CDR2 reads SYDVKM. The CDR3 DNA reads as TGTGCCAGCAGTTTAGTGACAGGGTGGGGCACTAACTATGGCTACACCTTC. Its protein is CASSLVTGWGTNYGYTF.

This clonotype was counted ten times or more. The chain has TRBV28 and TRBJ1-5; D is unclear. Trimming cost V 7 bases and J 9 bases, with 16 bases left between them. CDR1 is MDHEN and CDR2 is SYDVKM in the germline V gene. The CDR3 consists of 13 residues. The CDR3 loop is CASTLDRNGPQHF. Written as DNA, the CDR3 is TGTGCCAGCACCTTAGACCGGAACGGGCCCCAGCATTTT.

This clonotype was counted at least ten times. The chain uses TRBV7-2 and TRBJ1-5; D is perhaps TRBD1 (6 bases). The V gene lost 6 bases and the J gene lost 5 bases, with 8 bases spanning the gap. The CDR3 contains 12 residues. The V gene's germline CDR1 is SGHTA and CDR2 FQGNSA. CDR3 protein: CASSQGHQPQHF. The CDR3 region has the DNA TGTGCCAGCAGTCAGGGGCATCAGCCCCAGCATTTT.

This clonotype has just a few counts. The rearrangement uses TRBV4-3 and TRBJ2-2; the match to TRBD2 covers 7 bases. Germline-derived CDR1 and CDR2 are LGHNA and YSLEER. J gave up 1 base and V 4 bases, and 15 bases lay outside the gene matches. This CDR3 contains 19 residues. The CDR3: CASSRDIQRGRRNTGELFF. The CDR3 region has the DNA TGCGCCAGCAGCCGAGATATCCAGCGCGGGAGAAGGAACACCGGGGAGCTGTTTTTT.

This clonotype was recorded at least ten times. The chain has TRBV28 and TRBJ1-3; D possibly corresponds to TRBD1 (5 bases). The CDR3 spans 17 residues. Germline V gene data show CDR1 as MDHEN and CDR2 as SYDVKM. Trimming stripped 4 bases from V and 0 bases from J, with 16 bases between. CDR3 loop: CASSSLWGLLSGNTIYF. As DNA, the CDR3 is TGTGCCAGCAGTTCACTTTGGGGACTTCTCTCTGGAAACACCATATATTTT.